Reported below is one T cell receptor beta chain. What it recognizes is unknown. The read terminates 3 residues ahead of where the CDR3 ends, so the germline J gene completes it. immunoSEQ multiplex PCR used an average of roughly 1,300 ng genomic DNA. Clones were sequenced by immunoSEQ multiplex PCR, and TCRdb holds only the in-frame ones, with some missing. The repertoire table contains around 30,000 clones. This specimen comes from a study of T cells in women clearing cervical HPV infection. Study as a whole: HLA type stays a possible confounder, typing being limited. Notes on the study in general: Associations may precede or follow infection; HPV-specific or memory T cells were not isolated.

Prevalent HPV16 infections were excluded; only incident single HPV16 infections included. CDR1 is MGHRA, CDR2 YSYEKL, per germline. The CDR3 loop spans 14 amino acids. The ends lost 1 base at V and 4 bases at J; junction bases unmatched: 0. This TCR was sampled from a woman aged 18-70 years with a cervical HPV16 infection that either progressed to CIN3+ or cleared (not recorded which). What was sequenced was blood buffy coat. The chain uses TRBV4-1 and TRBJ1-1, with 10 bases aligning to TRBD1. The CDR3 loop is CASSQGQGATEAFF. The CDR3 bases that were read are TGCGCCAGCAGCCAAGGACAGGGGGCCACTGAA.